Shown below are 9 T cell receptor beta chains from a single sample sequenced in a study of blood T cell repertoires in COVID-19. Data came from immunoSEQ multiplex PCR; TCRdb stores just in-frame clones and leaves some out. This sample has tens of thousands of clones, with more than 80% found just once. Sequenced input: peripheral blood. These receptors were taken from a human donor in a cohort sampled during active COVID-19.

V is TRBV7-9 and J is TRBJ1-2, with a weak D call TRBD1 (6 bases). This CDR3 spans 14 amino acids. V lost 1 base and J 2 bases, leaving 8 bases between the germline ends. The germline V gene encodes CDR1 SEHNR and CDR2 FQNEAQ (reference sequence). Written as DNA, the CDR3 is TGTGCCAGCAGCTTAGGAACAGGGAACTATGGCTACACCTTC. Amino acids: CASSLGTGNYGYTF.

The chain recombines TRBV6-5 with TRBJ1-1, with 7 positions matching TRBD1. The CDR3 contains 13 residues. Per germline, CDR1 MNHEY and CDR2 SVGAGI. V dropped 6 bases and J dropped 4; count of bases not matched to a gene: 5. CDR3 DNA: TGTGCCAGCAGAAGGGGGCTGGTCACTGAAGCTTTCTTT. Encoded protein: CASRRGLVTEAFF.

The chain carries TRBV19 and TRBJ1-5; D might be TRBD1 (5 bases). The CDR3 spans 16 residues. V gave up 7 bases and J gave up 3 bases, with 19 bases separating them. Germline V gene lookup returns CDR1 LNHDA and CDR2 SQIVND (reference sequence). The CDR3 bases are TGTGCCAGTACCCCCACCTCCGGACACTACAATCAGCCCCAGCATTTT. Translation gives CASTPTSGHYNQPQHF.

The rearrangement joins TRBV5-8 to TRBJ1-2; D possibly corresponds to TRBD1 (6 bases). This CDR3 has 15 amino acids. Trimming took 4 bases from V and 5 from J, leaving 18 bases between them. Germline CDR1 SGHTS, CDR2 YDEGEE. The CDR3 DNA follows: TGTGCCAGCAGCCCCAACCGGGGGGACACGTATGGCTACACCTTC. Its translation: CASSPNRGDTYGYTF.

The V and J genes are TRBV11-3 and TRBJ2-1; a possible D gene is TRBD2 (5 bases). The germline V gene has CDR1 SGHNT and CDR2 YENEEA. The CDR3 extends over 13 amino acids. V was shortened by 1 base and J by 9 bases, with 10 bases between the two germline ends. CDR3 amino acids: CASSLVGVGEQFF. The CDR3 DNA reads TGTGCCAGCAGCTTAGTCGGGGTTGGTGAGCAGTTCTTC.

For this clone: The same CDR3 also results from other DNA sequences found in this sample. The chain links TRBV6-4 to TRBJ1-2, with a tentative D call TRBD1 (5 bases). This CDR3 is 13 amino acids long. The germline gives CDR1 MRHNA, CDR2 SNTAGT. V lost 3 bases and J 2 bases, leaving 7 bases between the germline ends. The CDR3 region is CASSEDSNYGYTF. For the CDR3, the DNA is TGTGCCAGCAGTGAAGACAGCAACTATGGCTACACCTTC.

V and J are TRBV19 and TRBJ1-1; D is unresolved. The ends were cut back, 3 bases at V and 1 base at J, with 12 bases in the middle. Per germline, CDR1 LNHDA and CDR2 SQIVND (reference sequence). This CDR3 has 15 residues. Here the CDR3 DNA reads TGTGCCAGTAGTATTACCACAGCTAAGAACACTGAAGCTTTCTTT. This translates into CASSITTAKNTEAFF.

The chain couples TRBV4-1 to TRBJ1-1; 9 bases match TRBD1. From germline, CDR1 is MGHRA and CDR2 YSYEKL. Trimming took 6 bases from V and 4 from J; bases not matched to a gene: 9. The CDR3 contains 15 residues. The CDR3: CASRFSGTGSTEAFF. CDR3 DNA: TGCGCCAGCAGGTTTTCAGGGACAGGGAGCACTGAAGCTTTCTTT.

The chain employs TRBV19 and TRBJ2-1; D remains ambiguous. The CDR3 is 14 residues long. Trimming stripped 1 base from V and 0 bases from J, with 4 bases between. Germline CDR1 reads LNHDA; CDR2 reads SQIVND (reference sequence). The CDR3 nucleotides read TGTGCCAGTAGTATAGGGCTCTCCTACAATGAGCAGTTCTTC. Translation: CASSIGLSYNEQFF.